These 16 T cell receptor beta chains were sequenced from one sample in a study of T cell responses to AZD1222 COVID-19 vaccine. Produced via immunoSEQ multiplex PCR; TCRdb's table is partial and in-frame only. The sample records some 280,000 clones, 90% to 95% being singletons. Sequencing used peripheral blood, obtained 28 days after the second AZD1222 dose. Source of these receptors: an adult who received the AZD1222 COVID-19 vaccine.

This rearrangement joins TRBV27 to TRBJ2-5; a possible D gene is TRBD1 (5 bases). The length of the CDR3 is 14 residues. In germline, CDR1 is MNHEY, CDR2 SMNVEV (reference sequence). Trimming took off 3 bases at V and 5 bases at J, with 13 bases between the two ends. This chain's CDR3 is CASSFRALGETQYF. CDR3 sequence (DNA): TGTGCCAGCAGTTTCAGGGCCCTGGGGGAGACCCAGTACTTC.

The rearrangement uses TRBV3-1 (or the pseudogene TRBV3-2) and TRBJ2-1; D is uncertain. V lost 10 bases and J 5 bases, leaving 12 bases between the germline ends. Germline-derived CDR1 and CDR2 are LGHDT and YNNKEL (reference sequence). The CDR3 spans 12 residues. The CDR3 nucleotides are TGTGCCACCTCGCAAGGGCACAATGAGCAGTTCTTC. Its translation is CATSQGHNEQFF.

V is TRBV6-5 and J is TRBJ2-7; D call uncertain. Trimming took off 6 bases at V and 2 bases at J, with 8 bases between the two ends. The CDR3 consists of 12 residues. The V gene's germline CDR1 is MNHEY and CDR2 SVGAGI. The CDR3 spells CASSVRTYEQYF. For the CDR3, the DNA is TGTGCCAGCAGCGTACGGACCTACGAGCAGTACTTC.

V usage is TRBV7-3 and J usage is TRBJ2-1; tentatively, D is TRBD2 (6 bases). This CDR3 spans 15 amino acids. The V end lost 1 base, the J end lost 6 bases, and 13 bases lay between the germline ends. Germline CDR1 and CDR2: SGHTA and FQGTGA. CDR3 nucleotide sequence: TGTGCCAGCAGCTTAATGGGACTCGAATTCAATGAGCAGTTCTTC. Residues: CASSLMGLEFNEQFF.

This chain uses TRBV12-3 or TRBV12-4 with TRBJ1-1; D is possibly TRBD1 (6 bases). CDR3 size: 13 residues. Trimming stripped 7 bases from V and 3 bases from J, with 12 bases between. CDR3 region: CASTPQGYTEAFF. The CDR3 nucleotides read TGTGCCAGCACCCCGCAGGGGTACACTGAAGCTTTCTTT.

The chain uses TRBV25-1 and TRBJ2-5; no clear D. This CDR3 spans 15 amino acids. The germline CDR1 and CDR2 sequences are MGHDK and SYGVNS. V gave up 4 bases and J gave up 2 bases, with 14 bases separating them. The CDR3 coding sequence is TGTGCCAGCAGTGCCTACCCAAGGGAACAAGAGACCCAGTACTTC. It yields the protein CASSAYPREQETQYF.

V gene TRBV11-1 combines with J gene TRBJ2-2, with 9 bases aligning to TRBD2. There are 16 residues in the CDR3. Trimming at V came to 1 base and at J to 7 bases, leaving 7 bases not matched to a gene. In germline, CDR1 is SGHAT, CDR2 FQDESV (reference sequence). CDR3 region: CASSLVGSGRGGELFF. The CDR3 DNA reads TGTGCCAGCAGCTTAGTTGGTAGCGGGAGAGGCGGGGAGCTGTTTTTT.

This rearrangement joins TRBV5-1 to TRBJ1-1; possibly TRBD1 for D (5 bases). The CDR3 covers 13 residues. V lost 1 base and J 3 bases, leaving 7 bases between the germline ends. Germline lookup yields CDR1 SGHRS and CDR2 YFSETQ. The CDR3 is CASSLWGYTEAFF. CDR3 coding DNA: TGCGCCAGCAGCTTGTGGGGCTACACTGAAGCTTTCTTT.

The rearrangement uses TRBV7-6 and TRBJ2-3, with 12 bases that match TRBD2. CDR1 and CDR2 (germline): SGHVS, FNYEAQ. The CDR3 is 15 residues long. V lost 5 bases to trimming and J lost 0 bases; unmatched junction nucleotides: 0. CDR3 coding DNA: TGTGCCAGCAGCGGGACTAGCGGGAGCACAGATACGCAGTATTTT. It codes for CASSGTSGSTDTQYF.

The chain has TRBV12-5 and TRBJ1-2; D is ambiguous. V was clipped by 0 bases and J by 7 bases, with 18 bases between them. This CDR3 spans 16 amino acids. Germline lookup yields CDR1 LGHNT and CDR2 FRNRAP. The CDR3: CASGLVLGEGFGGYTF. The CDR3 nucleotides read TGTGCTAGTGGTTTGGTACTCGGGGAGGGATTTGGTGGCTACACCTTC.

V gene TRBV2 combines with J gene TRBJ1-2; tentatively, D is TRBD1 (5 bases). The CDR3 sequence is 14 residues long. CDR1 is SNHLY, CDR2 FYNNEI, per germline. Trimming removed 7 bases from V and 4 bases from J, with 16 bases in between. The CDR3 coding sequence is TGTGCCAGCACCTCCGGGCCGGGACGCTATGGCTACACCTTC. Residues: CASTSGPGRYGYTF.

This chain uses TRBV4-1 with TRBJ2-7; D might be TRBD1 (6 bases). The germline V and J ends were trimmed by 2 bases and 4 bases, with 12 bases remaining between them. Per germline, CDR1 MGHRA and CDR2 YSYEKL. The CDR3 loop spans 14 amino acids. The CDR3 DNA follows: TGCGCCAGCAGCCAACGGGACACCCTATACGAGCAGTACTTC. Encoded protein: CASSQRDTLYEQYF.

The genes are TRBV6-5 and TRBJ2-1; D is possibly TRBD1 (8 bases). The CDR3 consists of 15 residues. The V end lost 0 bases, the J end lost 8 bases, and 14 bases lay between the germline ends. Germline V gives CDR1 MNHEY, CDR2 SVGAGI. CDR3 residues: CASSYSDRAGDEQFF. CDR3 nucleotides: TGTGCCAGCAGTTACTCGGACAGGGCGGGGGATGAGCAGTTCTTC.

The V gene is TRBV19, the J gene TRBJ2-7; 9 bases fit TRBD1. Germline trimming cut 4 bases from V and 5 bases from J; bases unmatched to any gene: 9. Looked up from germline, CDR1 is LNHDA and CDR2 is SQIVND (reference sequence). The length of the CDR3 is 15 residues. CDR3: CASSTPGQGFHEQYF. For the CDR3, the DNA is TGTGCCAGTAGTACCCCGGGACAGGGATTCCACGAGCAGTACTTC.

The J gene is TRBJ2-6, the V gene TRBV24-1, with D possibly TRBD1 on 5 matching bases. The length of the CDR3 is 16 residues. The V and J ends lost 5 bases and 0 bases respectively, with 10 bases between them. CDR1 is KGHDR and CDR2 is SFDVKD in the germline V gene. The CDR3 region has the DNA TGTGCCACCAGTGGAGGACATAACTCTGGGGCCAACGTCCTGACTTTC. Translating it yields CATSGGHNSGANVLTF.

The J gene is TRBJ2-7, the V gene TRBV28; unclear D gene. The CDR3 covers 11 residues. The V gene lost 10 bases and the J gene lost 5 bases, with 12 bases spanning the gap. The V gene's germline CDR1 is MDHEN and CDR2 SYDVKM. The CDR3 region is CAILQDHEQYF. CDR3 DNA sequence: TGTGCCATCCTTCAGGACCACGAGCAGTACTTC.